The sequence of this TCR beta chain was determined in a study of CD8 T cells in ankylosing spondylitis. The CDR3 covers 15 residues. The V and J ends lost 0 bases and 3 bases, in that order; junction bases with no gene match: 1. Germline lookup yields CDR1 KGHSH and CDR2 LQKENI. In regard to this clonotype: As yet, its antigen is unknown.

Molecular-barcoded quantitative 5'-RACE produced these TCR beta libraries. TCRdb used MiXCR to reprocess the 5' RACE reads, holding one entry per CDR3 protein. The sample has approximately 300,000 distinct CDR3 sequences, less than 25% seen once. General study points: Reports of some motif variants in reactive arthritis synovial fluid and blood predate this one. Seemingly characteristic of ankylosing spondylitis blood was a TCR beta motif consisting of about 8 highly homologous variants.

The chain links TRBV18 to TRBJ2-5; 10 bases line up with TRBD2. Sequences were obtained from blood, either unsorted or a sorted T cell fraction (not recorded which). This receptor was identified in a female donor with ankylosing spondylitis or in good health (not recorded which). The CDR3 protein is CASSPPLAGEETQYF. DNA for the CDR3: TGTGCCAGCTCACCACCGCTAGCGGGAGAAGAGACCCAGTACTTC.